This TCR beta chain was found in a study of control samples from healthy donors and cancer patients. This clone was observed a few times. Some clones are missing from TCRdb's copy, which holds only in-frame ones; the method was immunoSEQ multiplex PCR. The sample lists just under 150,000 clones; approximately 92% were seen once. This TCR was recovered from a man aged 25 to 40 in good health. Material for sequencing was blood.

The CDR3 sequence: CASNSGTYNYEQYF. In DNA form, the CDR3 reads TGTGCCAGCAATTCCGGGACTTACAACTACGAGCAGTACTTC. The V gene is TRBV7-9, the J gene TRBJ2-7; the D gene is possibly TRBD2 (6 bases). V gave up 7 bases and J gave up 3 bases, with 16 bases separating them. This CDR3 contains 14 residues. Germline CDR1 is SEHNR and CDR2 is FQNEAQ (reference sequence). The full variable domain, in which reference TRBV7-9 and TRBJ2-7 provide the parts outside the CDR3, is DTGVSQNPRHKITKRGQNVTFRCDPISEHNRLYWYRQTLGQGPEFLTYFQNEAQLEKSRLLSDRFSAERPKGSFSTLEIQRTEQGDSAMYLCASNSGTYNYEQYFGPGTRLTVT.